A selection of T cell receptor beta chains follows, all from one sample in a study of CD8+CD57+ T cells in acquired aplastic anemia. From the reads, TCRdb called clonotypes with MiXCR, one entry per CDR3 protein. This sample has hundreds of thousands of distinct CDR3 sequences; 65% to 80% occur once, and the top ten carry 3.5% to 4.5%. The sequencing input was sorted CD4+, CD8+, or CD8+CD57+ T cells (not recorded which) from PBMCs. The receptors derive from a human donor in good health, serving as a control. The CDR3 runs from the conserved cysteine through the conserved F or W. Each record gives: J gene, clone size, V gene, CDR3 length, D gene, CDR3 DNA, CDR3 protein. The D gene is left open where the match is weak. Expanded clones are given a class, and other clones once, few, many or no size at all.

TRBJ1-5 many TRBV5-6 15 NA TGTGCCAGCAGCTTGCGTCTTGGGAGCAATCAGCCCCAGCATTTT CASSLRLGSNQPQHF
TRBJ1-1 NA TRBV2 16 NA TGTGCCAGCAGAGACCGGGACACCGGCGTGGGCACTGAAGCTTTCTTT CASRDRDTGVGTEAFF
TRBJ2-3 NA TRBV20-1 14 TRBD2 TGCAGTGCTGGGCGGGGGTCCGTAACTGATACGCAGTATTTT CSAGRGSVTDTQYF
TRBJ2-7 NA TRBV7-8 14 NA TGTGCCAGCAGCCCAGGTTCGAGACAAAGCGCCTACGACTTC CASSPGSRQSAYDF
TRBJ1-5 many TRBV7-2 14 NA TGTGCCAGCAGCTCGACAGTTAATAATCAGCCCCAGCATTTT CASSSTVNNQPQHF
TRBJ2-5 once TRBV7-2 15 TRBD1 TGTGCCAGCAGCTGCGGACAGGGAAACACAGAAGCCCTCTACTTC CASSCGQGNTEALYF
TRBJ2-7 NA TRBV19 15 TRBD2 TGTGCCAGTACCGGGACTAGCGGCTTGTGCTACGAGCAGTACTTC CASTGTSGLCYEQYF
TRBJ1-2 NA TRBV19 14 TRBD1 TGTGCCAGTAGTACTGCGGGACAGCCCTATGGCTACACCTTC CASSTAGQPYGYTF
TRBJ2-7 once TRBV20-1 15 TRBD2 TGCAGTGCTAAACGGGGGGGAATAAAGAGGTACGAGCAGTACTTC CSAKRGGIKRYEQYF
TRBJ2-7 NA TRBV7-3 14 TRBD1 TGTGCTAGCAGCCTTGGGACAGGGCGTTACAACGAGAACTTC CASSLGTGRYNENF
TRBJ1-5 NA TRBV2 13 NA TGTGCCAGCAGTTTCGGTAAAAATCAGCCCCAGCATTTT CASSFGKNQPQHF
TRBJ1-2 once TRBV5-1 14 TRBD1 TGTGCCAGCAGCTTGGAAAAGGGGGCGCGTGGCTACACCTTC CASSLEKGARGYTF
TRBJ2-1 NA TRBV7-2 16 NA TGTGCCAGCAGCTCCGAGCAGGGCGGGACCCACAATGAGCAGTTCTTC CASSSEQGGTHNEQFF
TRBJ1-1 NA TRBV27 12 NA TGTGCCAGCAGTCAGGAGGGGAGGGAAGCTTTCTTT CASSQEGREAFF